The rows below give T cell receptor beta chains drawn from one sample of a study of blood T cell repertoires in COVID-19. Sequenced by immunoSEQ multiplex PCR; TCRdb stores in-frame clones only, minus some. This sample has about 95,000 clones; around nine tenths occur once, and the top ten carry about 4.8%. The sample taken for sequencing was peripheral blood. All receptors derive from a man aged 55 to 70 with COVID-19, enrolled during active disease. CDR3s include the opening cysteine and the closing phenylalanine or tryptophan. The D gene is left open where the match is weak. Clone size is shown for a subset of rows, as once, few, many or a class of expanded clone.

D,V,length,size,J,DNA,CDR3
TRBD1,TRBV18,15,-,TRBJ2-7,TGTGCCAGCTCACTAACCGGGACAGCTACCTACGAGCAGTACTTC,CASSLTGTATYEQYF
-,TRBV6-6,17,-,TRBJ1-2,TGTGCCAGCAGTCGCACCCATTCTCGGCGGGCCCGATATGGCTACACCTTC,CASSRTHSRRARYGYTF
TRBD2,TRBV23-1,21,-,TRBJ2-2,TGCGCCAGCAGTCAATTTGTCTACCCGGGAGGGGCTTTCGCGAACACCGGGGAGCTGTTTTTT,CASSQFVYPGGAFANTGELFF
TRBD2,TRBV7-2,15,-,TRBJ2-7,TGTGCCAGCAGCCTGGGGGGACTACTCTCCTACGAGCAGTACTTC,CASSLGGLLSYEQYF
TRBD1,TRBV19,15,-,TRBJ1-4,TGTGCCAGTAGTACGGACAGGGGTACTAATGAAAAACTGTTTTTT,CASSTDRGTNEKLFF
TRBD1,TRBV6-6,13,-,TRBJ1-1,TGTGCCAGCAGGGACAGGGGGAACACTGAAGCTTTCTTT,CASRDRGNTEAFF
-,TRBV5-1,14,once,TRBJ2-4,TGCGCCAGCATGAAAGTACCGCAGGTGGGCATTCAGTACTTC,CASMKVPQVGIQYF
TRBD2,TRBV19,16,-,TRBJ2-2,TGTGCCAGTAGTACCGGACTAGCGGGAGGCACCGGGGAGCTGTTTTTT,CASSTGLAGGTGELFF
TRBD1,TRBV19,15,-,TRBJ1-1,TGTGCCAGTAGCCCGGGACAGGGTAGAAACACTGAAGCTTTCTTT,CASSPGQGRNTEAFF
TRBD1,TRBV6-2/TRBV6-3,17,-,TRBJ2-3,TGTGCCAGCAGTTATGGTTGGGGCAGGGGGCAAGTAGATACGCAGTATTTT,CASSYGWGRGQVDTQYF
-,TRBV10-3,16,-,TRBJ2-2,TGTGCCATCAGTGAGAACTTCGGAAGGGGGACCGGGGAGCTGTTTTTT,CAISENFGRGTGELFF
-,TRBV5-1,13,-,TRBJ2-1,TGCGCCAGCAGCTTGGTGATAGCCCCTGAGCAGTTCTTC,CASSLVIAPEQFF
-,TRBV18,13,-,TRBJ1-4,TGTGCCAGCTCCGCAAGCGCTAATGAAAAACTGTTTTTT,CASSASANEKLFF
-,TRBV5-1,14,-,TRBJ2-5,TGCGCCAGCAGCTTGGATCAGGAGGGGGAGACCCAGTACTTC,CASSLDQEGETQYF
TRBD1,TRBV5-1,17,-,TRBJ2-7,TGCGCCAGCAGCTTGGGACAGGGGGCTGGCTATTCCGACGAGCAGTACTTC,CASSLGQGAGYSDEQYF
-,TRBV2,13,-,TRBJ1-4,TGTGCCACCACCGACAGGCCCCACGAAAAACTGTTTTTT,CATTDRPHEKLFF
-,TRBV2,15,once,TRBJ1-3,TGTGCCAGCAGTGAATGGAGGTTAACTGGAAACACCATATATTTT,CASSEWRLTGNTIYF
TRBD1,TRBV5-8,15,once,TRBJ1-5,TGTGCCAGCAGTTTCCCGGGACAGGGTAATCAGCCCCAGCATTTT,CASSFPGQGNQPQHF
-,TRBV6-2/TRBV6-3,16,-,TRBJ2-3,TGTGCCAGCAGTTCGCCCTGGAGCGCTATCACAGATACGCAGTATTTT,CASSSPWSAITDTQYF
TRBD2,TRBV5-1,14,-,TRBJ2-7,TGCGCCAGCAGCGGAGGACTAGCGGCGTACGAGCAGTACTTC,CASSGGLAAYEQYF
TRBD2,TRBV9,16,-,TRBJ2-1,TGTGCCAGCAGCCCGCGACTAGCGGGTACAACAATGAGGCAGTTCTTC,CASSPRLAGTTMRQFF
-,TRBV4-1,15,-,TRBJ1-2,TGCGCCAGCAGCTCTTATCGCGGGCGAGACTATGGCTACACCTTC,CASSSYRGRDYGYTF
-,TRBV7-9,15,few,TRBJ1-3,TGTGCCAGCAGCTTGCCAGGCGTCTCTGGAAACACCATATATTTT,CASSLPGVSGNTIYF
-,TRBV7-3,13,few,TRBJ1-2,TGTGCCAGCAGCCCGGACAGAGGCTATGGCTACACCTTC,CASSPDRGYGYTF
-,TRBV9,15,-,TRBJ2-1,TGTGCCAGCAGCGCCGAAGGGGTAGACTACAATGAGCAGTTCTTC,CASSAEGVDYNEQFF
-,TRBV14,15,-,TRBJ2-2,TGTGCCAGCAGCCAAGTAACTAGGAACACCGGGGAGCTGTTTTTT,CASSQVTRNTGELFF
-,TRBV27,15,few,TRBJ1-1,TGTGCCAGCAGTTTTATTGGAGGCCAGAACACTGAAGCTTTCTTT,CASSFIGGQNTEAFF
-,TRBV11-3,14,-,TRBJ1-4,TGTGCCAGCCAGCTATCACAGAAACATGAAGAACTGTTTTTT,CASQLSQKHEELFF
TRBD1,TRBV2,15,-,TRBJ1-2,TGTGCCAGCAGGGAGGACAGGGCTTTATCCTCTGGCTACACCTTC,CASREDRALSSGYTF
-,TRBV18,13,-,TRBJ1-1,TGTGCCAGCTCACCAGCGGGGGGCACTGAAGCTTTCTTT,CASSPAGGTEAFF
-,TRBV6-5,13,once,TRBJ1-4,TGTGTCAGCAGAGCCCCGTCTAATGAAAAACTGTTTTTT,CVSRAPSNEKLFF
-,TRBV6-5,15,once,TRBJ1-5,TGTGCCAGCAACGACGGGGGAGGGGGGCCTCAGCCCCAGCATTTT,CASNDGGGGPQPQHF
TRBD1,TRBV5-1,15,-,TRBJ1-1,TGCGCCAGCAGCACCTTAACAGGGGTGGACACTGAAGCTTTCTTT,CASSTLTGVDTEAFF
-,TRBV6-5,15,-,TRBJ2-7,TGTGCCAGCCTTTCCATAGCGGACTCTCCTCGCGAGCAGTACTTC,CASLSIADSPREQYF
-,TRBV14,16,-,TRBJ1-4,TGTGCCAGCAGCCAAGGGGGGCCCGGGCAGAATGAAAAACTGTTTTTT,CASSQGGPGQNEKLFF
-,TRBV6-2/TRBV6-3,15,-,TRBJ1-1,TGTGCCAGCAGTAAATTCCAGGTGGCCGCGTTTGAAGCTTTCTTT,CASSKFQVAAFEAFF
-,TRBV19,14,once,TRBJ1-1,TGTGCCAGTAGTATGGAGGGGAGGGACACTGAAGCTTTCTTT,CASSMEGRDTEAFF
-,TRBV28,13,-,TRBJ1-6,TGTGCCAGCAGACCGACCGGGAATTCACCCCTCCACTTT,CASRPTGNSPLHF
-,TRBV10-1,13,-,TRBJ2-7,TGCGCCAGCTCCACCGGGTCCCAGGGCGAGCAGTACTTC,CASSTGSQGEQYF
TRBD1,TRBV7-6,13,-,TRBJ1-4,TGTGCCAGCAGCCCCCGACAGGGTGAAAAACTGTTTTTT,CASSPRQGEKLFF
-,TRBV12-5,15,-,TRBJ2-1,TGTGCTAGTGGTTTGGTACAGGGCAGCCCCAATGAGCAGTTCTTC,CASGLVQGSPNEQFF
TRBD2,TRBV28,18,-,TRBJ2-5,TGTGCCAGCAGTTTATACGGGACTAGCGGGAGAGGGAGGGAGACCCAGTACTTC,CASSLYGTSGRGRETQYF
TRBD2,TRBV30,16,-,TRBJ2-3,TGTGCCTGGAGCTCTACTAGCGCGACTAGCACAGATACGCAGTATTTT,CAWSSTSATSTDTQYF
-,TRBV5-4,14,once,TRBJ1-6,TGTGCCAGCAGCTTGGCCAGGGTTAATTCACCCCTCCACTTT,CASSLARVNSPLHF
-,TRBV19,13,-,TRBJ2-7,TGTGCCAGTAGTACGGATAGCCGGTACGAGCAGTACTTC,CASSTDSRYEQYF
-,TRBV30,14,-,TRBJ1-4,TGTGCCTGGAGTGGGGGCAGAGTTAATGAAAAACTGTTTTTT,CAWSGGRVNEKLFF
TRBD2,TRBV7-6,19,-,TRBJ2-2,TGTGCCAGCAGGGTTACGACTAGCGGGAGGGCCGGGGACACCGGGGAGCTGTTTTTT,CASRVTTSGRAGDTGELFF
-,TRBV18,12,-,TRBJ2-1,TGTGCCAGCTCGTCTGAGATTGATGAGCAGTTCTTC,CASSSEIDEQFF
-,TRBV18,14,once,TRBJ2-5,TGTGCCAGCTCACCGAACGGGAGACAAGAGACCCAGTACTTC,CASSPNGRQETQYF
-,TRBV5-1,16,few,TRBJ2-7,TGCGCCAGCAGCTACCACAGGGGGGGAACCTCCTACGAGCAGTACTTC,CASSYHRGGTSYEQYF
-,TRBV11-3,12,once,TRBJ2-7,TGTGCCAGCGGGGGCAGAGGCTACGAGCAGTACTTC,CASGGRGYEQYF
-,TRBV9,15,few,TRBJ1-2,TGTGCCAGCAGCGTGTCCCCGGGGGTCGGCTATGGCTACACCTTC,CASSVSPGVGYGYTF
TRBD1,TRBV5-1,15,-,TRBJ2-7,TGCGCCAGCAGCTTGGGGACAGGGGGCGAGGGCGAGCAGTACTTC,CASSLGTGGEGEQYF
-,TRBV21-1,16,-,TRBJ1-5,TGTGCCAGCAGCAAAGCCGGGGTAATTAGCAATCAGCCCCAGCATTTT,CASSKAGVISNQPQHF